This TCR beta chain was sequenced in a study of blood T cell repertoires in COVID-19. The wider study: The United States, Italy and Spain supplied acute and convalescent COVID-19 samples. T cells, B-cell-depleted T cells, or PBMCs supplied cDNA or gDNA.

How the authors handled the data: Amplifying reference gene primers gave estimates of nucleated cell counts. Profiled with immunoSEQ multiplex PCR; TCRdb holds only in-frame clones, not every one. Clone size and the V and J calls come from that table; the DNA yielded D and trimming. The table records about 160,000 clones, roughly 84% of them present only once. The CDR3 contains 13 residues. The germline CDR1 and CDR2 sequences are SGHTA and FQGTGA. Trimming took off 5 bases at V and 8 bases at J, with 12 bases between the two ends. This clone was seen a single time. Material: peripheral blood. This chain links TRBV7-3 with TRBJ2-2; TRBD1 is a possible D gene (6 bases). The clonotype originates from a woman older than 75 with active or convalescent COVID-19. The CDR3 reads CASSANRAGELFF. CDR3 DNA: TGTGCCAGCAGCGCGAACAGGGCTGGGGAGCTGTTTTTT.